A single sample is the source of the 3 T cell receptor beta chains below, sequenced in a study of blood T cells in healthy people across ages. A second PCR, run for roughly 6 to 11 cycles, used a sample-barcoded 5' primer plus a J-beta primer mix. One entry per CDR3 protein results from TCRdb running MiXCR on the 5' RACE reads. This table has 1.5 million to 2 million distinct CDR3 sequences, roughly 28% appearing once. The sequenced material came from blood. These receptors were obtained from a woman under 40 in good health.

The chain joins TRBV7-2 to TRBJ2-7, with 10 positions matching TRBD1. The trim removed 1 base at V and 2 bases at J, leaving 5 bases unmatched. Germline CDR1 SGHTA, CDR2 FQGNSA. This CDR3 spans 16 amino acids. This chain's CDR3 is CASSLGGQGRTYEQYF. DNA of the CDR3: TGTGCCAGCAGCTTAGGGGGACAGGGGAGAACCTACGAGCAGTACTTC. The full variable domain, its missing parts supplied by reference TRBV7-2 and TRBJ2-7, is GAGVSQSPSNKVTEKGKDVELRCDPISGHTALYWYRQSLGQGLEFLIYFQGNSAPDKSGLPSDRFSAERTGGSVSTLTIQRTQQEDSAVYLCASSLGGQGRTYEQYFGPGTRLTVT.

The gene calls are TRBV5-1 and TRBJ2-7; D is undetermined. The CDR3 spans 12 residues. The germline V gene has CDR1 SGHRS and CDR2 YFSETQ. The V and J ends lost 5 bases and 6 bases respectively, with 12 bases between them. The CDR3, as DNA: TGCGCCAGCAGGACCGTTTCGGGCGAGCAGTACTTC. Translated: CASRTVSGEQYF.

The rearrangement joins TRBV12-3 or TRBV12-4 to TRBJ2-1, with D hard to call. Trimming removed 6 bases from V and 7 bases from J, with 19 bases in between. The CDR3 length is 15 residues. The CDR3 region is CASRVRQAPLNEQFF. DNA of the CDR3: TGTGCCAGCAGGGTAAGGCAGGCCCCTTTAAATGAGCAGTTCTTC.